These 25 T cell receptor beta chains came from one sample sequenced in a study of T cell changes during pregnancy in multiple sclerosis. TCRdb keeps only in-frame clones here, not all; method: immunoSEQ multiplex PCR. The table lists more than 55,000 clones, about 94% of them singletons. This sample comprised CD8+ T cells from peripheral blood mononuclear cells, obtained after pregnancy. These receptors all stem from a female donor with multiple sclerosis, enrolled in a pregnancy study.

The chain couples TRBV19 to TRBJ2-5, with a tentative D call TRBD1 (6 bases). Germline loops: CDR1 LNHDA, CDR2 SQIVND (reference sequence). The V end was cut by 1 base, the J end by 4 bases, with 10 bases between. CDR3 length equals 14 residues. The CDR3 sequence is CASSIGGQRETQYF. The DNA for the CDR3 is TGTGCCAGTAGTATAGGAGGACAGCGAGAGACCCAGTACTTC.

This sequence joins TRBV7-6 and TRBJ2-5; TRBD1 matches at 10 bases. The CDR3 is made up of 16 amino acids. In germline, CDR1 is SGHVS, CDR2 FNYEAQ. The junction had 11 bases not matched to a gene; V was cut back by 5 bases and J by 5 bases. The CDR3 DNA reads TGTGCCAGCAGCCACGACAAGACAGGGGGCATGGAGACCCAGTACTTC. It translates to CASSHDKTGGMETQYF.

The chain uses TRBV27 and TRBJ2-2; D may be TRBD2 (5 bases). The ends were cut back, 5 bases at V and 1 base at J, with 20 bases in the middle. The CDR3 totals 18 residues. Germline loops: CDR1 MNHEY, CDR2 SMNVEV (reference sequence). The CDR3 loop is CASSTRVGRGLNTGELFF. The CDR3 DNA is TGTGCCAGCAGTACCCGGGTAGGCCGCGGGCTGAACACCGGGGAGCTGTTTTTT.

The chain has TRBV29-1 and TRBJ1-1; 7 nucleotides match TRBD1. The CDR3 totals 17 residues. Per the germline V gene, CDR1 is SQVTM and CDR2 is ANQGSEA. The V gene end was trimmed by 6 bases and the J gene end by 0 bases; junction bases not matched to a gene: 16. CDR3 amino acids: CSVLRPEGQQMNTEAFF. DNA for the CDR3: TGCAGCGTGTTGCGGCCCGAGGGACAGCAAATGAACACTGAAGCTTTCTTT. Together with reference TRBV29-1 and TRBJ1-1, the CDR3 gives the full variable domain: SAVISQKPSRDICQRGTSLTIQCQVDSQVTMMFWYRQQPGQSLTLIATANQGSEATYESGFVIDKFPISRPNLTFSTLTVSNMSPEDSSIYLCSVLRPEGQQMNTEAFFGQGTRLTVV.

This clone was detected only once. The chain carries TRBV7-6 and TRBJ1-2; D might be TRBD1 (5 bases). V was clipped by 1 base and J by 0 bases, with 15 bases between them. CDR1 and CDR2 from the germline V gene are SGHVS and FNYEAQ. The CDR3 is 17 amino acids. The CDR3 region is CASSLGPGEIANYGYTF. The CDR3 DNA reads as TGTGCCAGCAGCTTAGGGCCGGGGGAGATAGCTAACTATGGCTACACCTTC. Drawing the rest from reference TRBV7-6 and TRBJ1-2, the complete variable domain is GAGVSQSPRYKVTKRGQDVALRCDPISGHVSLYWYRQALGQGPEFLTYFNYEAQQDKSGLPNDRFSAERPEGSISTLTIQRTEQRDSAMYRCASSLGPGEIANYGYTFGSGTRLTVV.

The chain combines TRBV9 with TRBJ2-2; D gene uncertain. The CDR3 has 16 residues. V was shortened by 0 bases and J by 2 bases, with 11 bases between the two germline ends. Germline V gene data show CDR1 as SGDLS and CDR2 as YYNGEE. Written as DNA, the CDR3 is TGTGCCAGCAGCGTAGCAGCGCCCATAAACACCGGGGAGCTGTTTTTT. Its protein is CASSVAAPINTGELFF.

This clone has a single count. The genes are TRBV15 and TRBJ2-7, with D perhaps TRBD1 (5 bases). The germline CDR1 and CDR2 sequences are LNHNV and YYDKDF (reference sequence). Trimming cost V 8 bases and J 5 bases, with 16 bases left between them. The CDR3 spans 13 residues. The DNA of the CDR3 is TGTGCCACCGGGGCCCAGCCTATTGACGAGCAGTACTTC. Its protein is CATGAQPIDEQYF.

The V call is TRBV7-6, the J call TRBJ2-1; D call uncertain. V lost 11 bases to trimming and J lost 3 bases, with 20 bases between them. The CDR3 extends over 15 amino acids. CDR1 is SGHVS, CDR2 FNYEAQ, per germline. The CDR3 DNA reads as TGTGCCGTAGAGGTCCTGGAGCTGGGCTACAATGAGCAGTTCTTC. This encodes CAVEVLELGYNEQFF.

This clone was observed a single time. V and J are TRBV11-2 and TRBJ2-1, with 13 bases fitting TRBD2. Germline V gene lookup returns CDR1 SGHAT and CDR2 FQNNGV. This CDR3 contains 15 residues. Unmatched junction bases numbered 7, after V lost 5 bases and J lost 9 bases. For the CDR3, the DNA is TGTGCCAGCAGCGTCGGGACTAGCGGGAAGGGTGAGCAGTTCTTC. It yields the protein CASSVGTSGKGEQFF.

The V call is TRBV27, the J call TRBJ2-7; 7 nucleotides align to TRBD2. With V trimmed by 6 bases and J by 5 bases, 13 bases remained unmatched. The V gene's germline CDR1 is MNHEY and CDR2 SMNVEV (reference sequence). The CDR3 is 15 amino acids. CDR3 coding DNA: TGTGCCAGCAGCCCAAACGGGGGGAGCAGGGACGAGCAGTACTTC. Protein: CASSPNGGSRDEQYF.

The rearrangement links TRBV9 to TRBJ1-2; D not resolved. Germline assignment: CDR1 SGDLS and CDR2 YYNGEE. The CDR3 extends over 14 amino acids. Trimming removed 0 bases at V and 2 bases at J, with 8 bases between. CDR3 residues: CASSVEPNNYGYTF. The CDR3 coding sequence is TGTGCCAGCAGCGTAGAGCCGAACAACTATGGCTACACCTTC.

The J gene is TRBJ2-7, the V gene TRBV28, with 10 bases lining up with TRBD2. Per germline, CDR1 MDHEN and CDR2 SYDVKM. J lost 2 bases, V lost 5 bases, and 3 bases had no gene match. The CDR3 is made up of 14 amino acids. The CDR3 coding sequence is TGTGCCAGCAGTCAACTAGCGGGGCCCTACGAGCAGTACTTC. Translating gives CASSQLAGPYEQYF.

The V and J genes are TRBV9 and TRBJ1-1, with D possibly TRBD1 on 6 matching bases. V shed 0 bases and J shed 1 base, with 10 bases lying between them. The CDR3 is made up of 15 amino acids. Germline V CDR1 and CDR2: SGDLS, YYNGEE. The CDR3 loop is CASSVDQGTNTEAFF. The CDR3 DNA is TGTGCCAGCAGCGTAGATCAGGGGACGAACACTGAAGCTTTCTTT.

This rearrangement joins TRBV9 to TRBJ2-3, with D unresolved. The CDR3 sequence is 15 residues long. Germline V gene sequence: CDR1 SGDLS, CDR2 YYNGEE. Trimming cost V 0 bases and J 0 bases, with 8 bases left between them. The CDR3 DNA is TGTGCCAGCAGCGTAGGTTCGGTGAGCACAGATACGCAGTATTTT. This encodes CASSVGSVSTDTQYF.

The V call is TRBV5-4, the J call TRBJ2-5; 8 nucleotides agree with TRBD1. J was trimmed by 0 bases and V by 4 bases; bases with no gene match: 5. Germline CDR1 and CDR2: SGHNT and YYREEE (reference sequence). The CDR3 sequence is 15 residues long. CDR3 sequence: CASSRDRQYQETQYF. The CDR3 DNA follows: TGTGCCAGCAGCCGGGACAGGCAGTACCAAGAGACCCAGTACTTC. Drawing the rest from reference TRBV5-4 and TRBJ2-5, the complete variable domain is ETGVTQSPTHLIKTRGQQVTLRCSSQSGHNTVSWYQQALGQGPQFIFQYYREEENGRGNFPPRFSGLQFPNYSSELNVNALELDDSALYLCASSRDRQYQETQYFGPGTRLLVL.

The chain carries TRBV15 and TRBJ1-5; 8 bases fit TRBD1. CDR3 size: 16 residues. Germline lookup yields CDR1 LNHNV and CDR2 YYDKDF (reference sequence). J lost 2 bases, V lost 2 bases, and 5 bases had no gene match. The CDR3 loop reads CATSRIDRGRNQPQHF. CDR3 nucleotide sequence: TGTGCCACCAGCAGAATAGACAGGGGTCGCAATCAGCCCCAGCATTTT. The variable domain in full, with the rest retrieved from reference TRBV15 and TRBJ1-5, is DAMVIQNPRYQVTQFGKPVTLSCSQTLNHNVMYWYQQKSSQAPKLLFHYYDKDFNNEADTPDNFQSRRPNTSFCFLDIRSPGLGDTAMYLCATSRIDRGRNQPQHFGDGTRLSIL.

In its sample, this clone was seen once. The chain has TRBV6-6 and TRBJ1-1; D is perhaps TRBD1 (5 bases). V lost 2 bases, J lost 1 base, and 11 bases lay in between. The CDR3 is 15 amino acids. The germline V gene has CDR1 MNHNY and CDR2 SVGAGI (reference sequence). CDR3 sequence: CASSYITGGNTEAFF. The CDR3 DNA reads TGTGCCAGCAGTTACATTACGGGGGGGAACACTGAAGCTTTCTTT.

The chain employs TRBV2 and TRBJ1-3; 8 nucleotides agree with TRBD1. In germline, CDR1 is SNHLY, CDR2 FYNNEI. The CDR3 covers 13 residues. The ends lost 9 bases at V and 3 bases at J; junction bases unmatched: 4. The CDR3 bases are TGTGCCAGACGGACAGGGAATGGAAACACCATATATTTT. This encodes CARRTGNGNTIYF.

The chain links TRBV27 to TRBJ1-1; TRBD1 might be the D (6 bases). There are 14 residues in the CDR3. CDR1 and CDR2 from the germline V gene are MNHEY and SMNVEV (reference sequence). Trimming pared 5 bases from V and 3 bases from J, leaving 13 bases between. CDR3 bases: TGTGCCAGCAGTCCACGGGACACTTACACTGAAGCTTTCTTT. It yields the protein CASSPRDTYTEAFF.

The chain recombines TRBV5-6 with TRBJ1-4, with TRBD1 matching over 9 bases. V was pared by 7 bases and J by 8 bases, with 6 bases of the junction left unmatched. CDR3 length equals 13 residues. CDR1 is SGHDT, CDR2 YYEEEE, per germline. The CDR3 region is CASGDRDREKLFF. In DNA form, the CDR3 reads TGTGCCAGCGGGGACAGGGATAGGGAAAAACTGTTTTTT.

The V and J genes are TRBV30 and TRBJ2-1, with 9 bases that match TRBD2. V shed 0 bases, J shed 5 bases, and the junction held 5 bases outside the gene matches. The CDR3 length is 15 residues. Per the germline V gene, CDR1 is GTSNPN and CDR2 is SVGIG (reference sequence). The CDR3 loop reads CAWSVQLAGHNEQFF. Here the CDR3 DNA reads TGTGCCTGGAGTGTGCAACTAGCGGGCCACAATGAGCAGTTCTTC.

The chain recombines TRBV19 with TRBJ2-1; 7 bases align to TRBD1. Germline loops: CDR1 LNHDA, CDR2 SQIVND (reference sequence). After removal of 6 bases from V and 2 bases from J, the junction contained 7 bases not matched to a gene. The CDR3 covers 15 residues. CDR3 in DNA: TGTGCCAGTAGCGCGACAGGGCCAGCCTACAATGAGCAGTTCTTC. Translating it yields CASSATGPAYNEQFF.

This sequence joins TRBV4-2 and TRBJ2-1, with 9 bases identical to TRBD2. CDR3 size: 14 residues. Unmatched junction bases numbered 6, after V lost 4 bases and J lost 8 bases. Germline CDR1 reads LGHNA; CDR2 reads YNFKEQ. CDR3 bases: TGTGCCAGCAGCCTGGCTAGCGGGACGTATGAGCAGTTCTTC. Protein sequence: CASSLASGTYEQFF.

This chain joins TRBV7-8 and TRBJ1-2; 11 bases match TRBD1. This CDR3 region has 15 residues. The V segment lost 4 bases and the J segment 3 bases; nucleotides outside the gene matches: 4. Germline V lookup: CDR1 SGHVS, CDR2 FQNEAQ. CDR3 amino acids: CASSWGTGGHYGYTF. The CDR3 coding sequence is TGTGCCAGCAGCTGGGGGACAGGGGGGCACTATGGCTACACCTTC.

The genes are TRBV4-1 and TRBJ1-1; maybe TRBD1 (6 bases). Germline V gene lookup returns CDR1 MGHRA and CDR2 YSYEKL. This CDR3 is built from 18 residues. V was shortened by 4 bases and J by 11 bases, with 32 bases between the two germline ends. The CDR3 nucleotides are TGCGCCAGCAGCCGTATCCACAGGGTTTACTCAACATTACTGAGGGCTTTCTTT. It yields the protein CASSRIHRVYSTLLRAFF.